Listed below are T cell receptor beta chains from one sample, sequenced in a study of a mutant IDH1 vaccine in newly diagnosed glioma. Measured with immunoSEQ multiplex PCR; TCRdb has only the in-frame clones, and not every one. The repertoire consists of around 85,000 clones, with 65% to 90% occurring once and the leading ten covering about 2.2%. These receptors' antigens are unknown. The specimen was PBMCs, collected from a glioma patient whose treatment included an IDH1 peptide vaccine. These receptors all come from a man aged 25 to 40 with glioma. Some clones in this sample may be carry-over from other donors' samples. The CDR3 runs from the conserved cysteine through the conserved F or W. D genes are given only for firm matches. Some rows have no size entry. The others give once, few or many, or a class for an expanded clone.

TRBJ2-5 TRBD1 NA TRBV2 CASNRDRVTQYF TGTGCCAGCAACCGGGACAGGGTGACCCAGTACTTC
TRBJ1-2 NA NA TRBV2 CASSETGNYGYTF TGTGCCAGCAGTGAAACAGGGAACTATGGCTACACCTTC
TRBJ2-3 NA NA TRBV7-9 CASSPTGTLSGLNTDTQYF TGTGCCAGCAGCCCAACCGGGACTCTCTCCGGTTTGAACACAGATACGCAGTATTTT
TRBJ1-1 NA NA TRBV27 CASGKGGYTEAFF TGTGCCAGCGGGAAAGGTGGGTACACTGAAGCTTTCTTT
TRBJ1-2 NA NA TRBV27 CASSRDLSGGYTF TGTGCCAGCTCAAGGGACTTATCGGGGGGCTACACCTTC
TRBJ1-1 NA NA TRBV30 CAWSEGTDTEAFF TGTGCATGGAGTGAGGGGACCGACACTGAAGCTTTCTTT
TRBJ1-5 TRBD1 NA TRBV11-2 CASSLDTGGRQQPQHF TGTGCCAGCAGCTTAGATACAGGGGGAAGGCAACAGCCCCAGCATTTT
TRBJ2-7 TRBD1 once TRBV5-1 CASGQGRSYEQYF TGCGCCAGCGGACAGGGTCGATCCTACGAGCAGTACTTC
TRBJ1-2 TRBD1 NA TRBV7-2 CASSPTGVSNYGYTF TGTGCCAGCAGCCCTACAGGGGTTTCTAACTATGGCTACACCTTC
TRBJ2-1 NA NA TRBV6-1 CASLGPSAYNEQFF TGTGCCTCCCTGGGTCCTAGTGCGTACAATGAGCAGTTCTTC
TRBJ1-5 NA NA TRBV4-2 CASSQVRDSNQPQHF TGTGCCAGCAGCCAAGTGCGCGACAGCAATCAGCCCCAGCATTTT
TRBJ2-7 TRBD2 NA TRBV9 CASSVASRSGLAGNEQYF TGTGCCAGCAGCGTAGCTAGTCGGTCGGGACTAGCGGGAAACGAGCAGTACTTC
TRBJ1-1 TRBD1 few TRBV30 CAWYPGQGARETEAFF TGTGCCTGGTATCCGGGACAGGGGGCGCGAGAGACTGAAGCTTTCTTT
TRBJ2-4 TRBD1 NA TRBV19 CASSMALYGTGENIQYF TGTGCCAGTAGTATGGCCCTGTACGGGACAGGGGAAAACATTCAGTACTTC
TRBJ2-5 NA NA TRBV6-6 CASGKTRETQYF TGTGCCAGCGGAAAAACGAGAGAGACCCAGTACTTC
TRBJ2-1 TRBD2 medium-sized TRBV5-4 CASSLASGSTYNEQFF TGTGCCAGCAGCTTGGCTAGCGGGAGCACCTACAATGAGCAGTTCTTC
TRBJ2-1 TRBD2 NA TRBV27 CASKTGLAAYNEQFF TGTGCCAGCAAAACGGGACTAGCGGCCTACAATGAGCAGTTCTTC
TRBJ2-1 TRBD2 NA TRBV5-1 CASSLGLAGRNEQFF TGCGCCAGCAGCTTGGGACTAGCGGGGAGGAATGAGCAGTTCTTC
TRBJ2-1 NA NA TRBV6-4 CASSRDSINEQFF TGTGCCAGCAGCCGGGACTCCATCAATGAGCAGTTCTTC
TRBJ2-7 TRBD2 once TRBV2 CASTHSSEFTVSGRGHEQYF TGTGCCAGCACTCATAGTTCCGAATTCACAGTCAGCGGGAGGGGCCACGAGCAGTACTTC
TRBJ1-6 TRBD1 NA TRBV6-5 CASIADRASGSPLHF TGTGCCAGCATCGCCGACAGGGCCTCGGGTTCACCCCTCCACTTT
TRBJ1-5 NA NA TRBV28 CASRPAGSGNQPQHF TGTGCCAGCCGGCCCGCGGGTTCTGGCAATCAGCCCCAGCATTTT
TRBJ2-2 TRBD1 NA TRBV18 CASSQGAAGELFF TGTGCCAGCTCACAGGGGGCAGCCGGGGAGCTGTTTTTT
TRBJ2-3 NA NA TRBV6-5 CASRSYYSSTDTQYF TGTGCCAGCAGAAGCTACTACTCTAGCACAGATACGCAGTATTTT
TRBJ2-7 TRBD2 NA TRBV18 CASSPVAGEPYEQYF TGTGCCAGCTCACCAGTAGCGGGAGAACCCTACGAGCAGTACTTC
TRBJ2-1 TRBD2 NA TRBV7-9 CASSLWLAGTYNEQFF TGTGCCAGCAGCTTATGGCTAGCGGGGACCTACAATGAGCAGTTCTTC
TRBJ2-7 NA NA TRBV28 CASRTPGISQRQYF TGTGCCAGCAGGACTCCCGGGATATCCCAGAGGCAGTACTTC
TRBJ2-1 NA NA TRBV5-1 CASSLADRPASYNEQFF TGCGCCAGCAGCTTGGCCGACAGGCCGGCCTCCTACAATGAGCAGTTCTTC